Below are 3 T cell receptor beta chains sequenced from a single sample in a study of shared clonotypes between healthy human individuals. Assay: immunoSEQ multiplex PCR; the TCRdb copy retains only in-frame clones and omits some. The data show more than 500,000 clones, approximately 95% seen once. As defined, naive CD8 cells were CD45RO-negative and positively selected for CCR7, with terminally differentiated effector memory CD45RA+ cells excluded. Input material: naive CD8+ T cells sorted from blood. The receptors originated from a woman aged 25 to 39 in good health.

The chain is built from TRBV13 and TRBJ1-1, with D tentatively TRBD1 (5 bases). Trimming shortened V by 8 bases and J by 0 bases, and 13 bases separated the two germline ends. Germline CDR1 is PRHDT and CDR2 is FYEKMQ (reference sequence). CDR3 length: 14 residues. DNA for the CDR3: TGTGCCAGCTCCTCGGAGGGGTTGAACACTGAAGCTTTCTTT. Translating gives CASSSEGLNTEAFF.

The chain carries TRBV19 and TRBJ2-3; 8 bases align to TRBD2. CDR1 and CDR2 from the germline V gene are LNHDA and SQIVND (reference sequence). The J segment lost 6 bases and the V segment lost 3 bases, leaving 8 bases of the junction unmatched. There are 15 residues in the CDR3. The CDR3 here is CASSIIGRAMDTQYF. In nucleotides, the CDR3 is TGTGCCAGTAGTATCATCGGGAGGGCCATGGATACGCAGTATTTT.

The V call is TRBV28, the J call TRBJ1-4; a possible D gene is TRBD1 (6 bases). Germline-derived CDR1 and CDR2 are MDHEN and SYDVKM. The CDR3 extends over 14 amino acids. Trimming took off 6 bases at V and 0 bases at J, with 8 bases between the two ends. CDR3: CASRPGATNEKLFF. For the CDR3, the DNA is TGTGCCAGCAGACCAGGGGCAACTAATGAAAAACTGTTTTTT.